This TCR beta chain was captured in a study of blood T cell repertoires in COVID-19 (dated by TCRdb to 2019 to 2021). Describing the broader study: Collaborator samples came from the United States, Italy and Spain and covered acute and convalescent phases of COVID-19. The material from the prospective study consisted of cDNA or gDNA derived from T cells, B-cell-depleted T cells, or PBMCs. Subjects who had been exposed to COVID-19, were actively infected with it, or had recovered from it provided the deeply sampled blood TCRbeta repertoires that made up the dataset. The repertoires were made available in a free public database intended to serve as a resource for research on the immune response to SARS-CoV-2. Samples were obtained from the ongoing ImmuneRACE study (first 160 participants) and from about 1,300 subjects provided by 6 global collaborators. A de-identified subject ID, COVID-19 status, age in years and sex were almost always included in the sample metadata. Where available, HLA class I and class II types were obtained from metadata supplied by the sample provider rather than from assay-based typing. What the work shows at the level of the full study, not this receptor alone: The quantity of clinical and demographic metadata differed by source and by participant and was supplied without curation.

On this clone itself: Its antigen is unknown. No base quality values were provided; no much bigger clone lies one nucleotide off.

TCRbeta CDR3 regions were amplified from genomic DNA by means of the immunoSEQ Assay, a bias-controlled multiplex PCR. Regarding the original processing steps: The number of nucleated cells in each sample was estimated from the amplification of reference gene primers within the assay. To quantify the absolute abundance of each unique TCRbeta CDR3 rearrangement, sequence reads were collapsed and filtered. For each sample, productive Simpson clonality was calculated as the square root of Simpson's diversity index over productive rearrangements. TCRdb provides this immuneACCESS table in a form limited to in-frame rearrangements. Some clones are lacking; in checked studies, under half of them reflect an unresolved V gene, and why the rest are absent is not known. V and J calls and clone size are as listed in that table; D and trimming were resolved from the DNA. The sample contains about 170,000 clones, about 80% of them found a single time. The ten most abundant clones make up 11% of the sample.

Whole blood was collected in K2EDTA tubes by collaborating institutions according to the institutions' own protocols. For TCRbeta analysis, collaborators shipped samples in one of three forms: frozen whole blood, isolated PBMCs, or DNA extracted from either of those sample types. Sequences were obtained from peripheral blood. The origin of this receptor is a man aged 65 to 79 with active or convalescent COVID-19.

The nucleotides are TGTGCCAGCAGCTTGGGACTAGCGCCGGTAGAGGATACGCAGTATTTT. This sequence encodes CASSLGLAPVEDTQYF. In this chain, TRBV7-2 is recombined with TRBJ2-3, with 10 middle bases fitting TRBD2. Reading the germline V gene gives CDR1 SGHTA and CDR2 FQGNSA. V is cut back by 3 bases and J by 6 bases, with 9 bases in the junction unmatched. From cysteine to phenylalanine, the CDR3 is 16 amino acids long. The sequence is cut down to CDR3 DNA, 48 bases in frame from base 1. Outside the CDR3, residues come from the reference TRBV7-2 and TRBJ2-3 proteins, so the full variable domain is: GAGVSQSPSNKVTEKGKDVELRCDPISGHTALYWYRQSLGQGLEFLIYFQGNSAPDKSGLPSDRFSAERTGGSVSTLTIQRTQQEDSAVYLCASSLGLAPVEDTQYFGPGTRLTVL.